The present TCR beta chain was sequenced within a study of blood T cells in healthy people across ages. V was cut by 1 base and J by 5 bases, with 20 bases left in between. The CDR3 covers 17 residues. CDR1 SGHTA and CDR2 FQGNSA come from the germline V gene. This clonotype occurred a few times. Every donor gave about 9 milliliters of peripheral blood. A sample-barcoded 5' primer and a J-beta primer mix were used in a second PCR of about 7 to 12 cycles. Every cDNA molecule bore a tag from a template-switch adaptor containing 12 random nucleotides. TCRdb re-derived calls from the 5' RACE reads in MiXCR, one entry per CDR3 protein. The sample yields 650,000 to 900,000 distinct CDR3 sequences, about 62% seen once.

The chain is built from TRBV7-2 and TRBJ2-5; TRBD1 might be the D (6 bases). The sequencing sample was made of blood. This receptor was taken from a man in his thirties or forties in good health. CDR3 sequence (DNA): TGTGCCAGCAGCTTAGAGATTGGGCAGGGGCCCAGGGAGACCCAGTACTTC. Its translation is CASSLEIGQGPRETQYF.